What follows is one TCR beta chain and its context. Its specificity is not known. The use of genomic DNA as template underpinned the TCR beta VDJ and CDR3 profiling. TCRdb called the reads again in MiXCR, with one record for every CDR3 protein. The table has about 160,000 distinct CDR3 sequences, roughly 47% seen once; the top ten hold approximately 1%. These data are taken from a study of CD8+CD57+ T cells in acquired aplastic anemia. The overall study: Sorted CD4+ and CD8+ cells gave an average of around 3.3 ug of DNA. Where healthy donors were concerned, CD4+ cells averaged approximately 11 million reads.

Germline V gene data show CDR1 as LGHNA and CDR2 as YNFKEQ. The junction had 16 bases not matched to a gene; V was cut back by 2 bases and J by 5 bases. The CDR3 sequence is 18 residues long. Study outcomes and limitations: Patients and controls turned out to have 25 to 35 CD8+ CDR3 sequences in common. Patients and controls were not found to differ significantly in CD8+ Simpson's diversity.

The chain is built from TRBV4-2 and TRBJ1-2; 8 bases are a match to TRBD1. The source of this sequence is a human donor in good health. Sequencing input: sorted CD4+, CD8+, or CD8+CD57+ T cells (not recorded which) from PBMCs. The CDR3: CASSQKPPPDDRGYGYTF. The CDR3 DNA reads as TGTGCCAGCAGCCAAAAGCCTCCCCCCGACGACAGGGGATATGGCTACACCTTC.